This is a list of T cell receptor beta chains from one sample in a study of T cells in Graves' hyperthyroidism and ophthalmopathy. TCRdb processed the multiplex PCR reads anew with MiXCR; each CDR3 protein has one entry. In the table there are 250,000 to 400,000 distinct CDR3 sequences, roughly 15% of which are singletons. The sequencing input was blood. The receptors stem from a woman aged 40-49 years with Graves' ophthalmopathy. Each CDR3 is given with its conserved first and last residue. The order of the fields is V gene, clone size, D gene, J gene, CDR3 DNA, CDR3 protein. A D gene is named only where the DNA matches it firmly. The size of a clone is reported for some rows only, either as once, few or many, or as a class for expanded clones.

V gene: TRBV20-1; clone size: few; D gene: TRBD2; J gene: TRBJ2-4; CDR3 DNA: TGCAGTGCTTACAGGACTAGCGGGGGAGGAAACATTCAGTACTTC; CDR3 protein: CSAYRTSGGGNIQYF
V gene: TRBV20-1; clone size: .; D gene: TRBD1; J gene: TRBJ1-1; CDR3 DNA: TGCAGTGCTAGACAGGACAGGGGGCAGTCTGAAGCTTTCTTT; CDR3 protein: CSARQDRGQSEAFF
V gene: TRBV25-1; clone size: many; D gene: .; J gene: TRBJ1-2; CDR3 DNA: TGTGCCAGCAGTGAAACGGCCCTCGACTATGGCTACACCTTC; CDR3 protein: CASSETALDYGYTF
V gene: TRBV27; clone size: .; D gene: .; J gene: TRBJ1-6; CDR3 DNA: TGTGCCAGCAGTTTATTTATTGGGGGCAGCTCCTATAATTCACCCCTCCACTTT; CDR3 protein: CASSLFIGGSSYNSPLHF
V gene: TRBV24-1; clone size: many; D gene: TRBD1; J gene: TRBJ1-2; CDR3 DNA: TGTGCCACCAGTGACCGCCAGACAGGGAACTATGGCTACACCTTC; CDR3 protein: CATSDRQTGNYGYTF
V gene: TRBV12-3/TRBV12-4; clone size: many; D gene: TRBD2; J gene: TRBJ2-1; CDR3 DNA: TGTGCCAGCAGTTCAACTAGCGGGAGGGCCTATGAGCAGTTCTTC; CDR3 protein: CASSSTSGRAYEQFF
V gene: TRBV20-1; clone size: many; D gene: TRBD1; J gene: TRBJ2-3; CDR3 DNA: TGCAGTGCCGGACCCCCCTCGGGCCGCAGGGGGGATACGCAGTATTTT; CDR3 protein: CSAGPPSGRRGDTQYF
V gene: TRBV7-9; clone size: many; D gene: TRBD2; J gene: TRBJ2-7; CDR3 DNA: TGTGCCAGCAGCCTCCCGGAAAGCGGGGCCTACGAGCAGTACTTC; CDR3 protein: CASSLPESGAYEQYF
V gene: TRBV6-4; clone size: few; D gene: TRBD2; J gene: TRBJ2-3; CDR3 DNA: TGTGCCAGCAGTGACCACGGGAGCGGGGTAGATACGCAGTATTTT; CDR3 protein: CASSDHGSGVDTQYF
V gene: TRBV11-2; clone size: many; D gene: .; J gene: TRBJ2-1; CDR3 DNA: TGTGCCAGCAGCTTAGTCGTCGGCCGGGGTGAGCAGTTCTTC; CDR3 protein: CASSLVVGRGEQFF
V gene: TRBV5-5; clone size: many; D gene: .; J gene: TRBJ1-5; CDR3 DNA: TGTGCCAGCAGCTTGGCCCAGACTCTCAATCAGCCCCAGCATTTT; CDR3 protein: CASSLAQTLNQPQHF
V gene: TRBV28; clone size: few; D gene: .; J gene: TRBJ1-1; CDR3 DNA: TGTGCCAGCGAGCGTGTGGACAGTATGAACACTGAAGCTTTCTTT; CDR3 protein: CASERVDSMNTEAFF
V gene: TRBV6-1; clone size: many; D gene: .; J gene: TRBJ2-1; CDR3 DNA: TGTGCCAGCAGAGCCGGGCCCACTTACAATGAGCAGTTCTTC; CDR3 protein: CASRAGPTYNEQFF
V gene: TRBV3-1; clone size: many; D gene: TRBD1; J gene: TRBJ1-1; CDR3 DNA: TGTGCCAGCAGCCTCGTACAGGGGGCCAGTTGGGCTTTCTTT; CDR3 protein: CASSLVQGASWAFF
V gene: TRBV2; clone size: many; D gene: .; J gene: TRBJ1-5; CDR3 DNA: TGTGCCAGCAGTGACGAGGGGTTATGGCAGCCCCAGCATTTT; CDR3 protein: CASSDEGLWQPQHF
V gene: TRBV2; clone size: many; D gene: .; J gene: TRBJ2-7; CDR3 DNA: TGTGCCAGCATCGAGGATAACAGGTTCTACGAGCAGTACTTC; CDR3 protein: CASIEDNRFYEQYF
V gene: TRBV15; clone size: .; D gene: .; J gene: TRBJ2-5; CDR3 DNA: TGTGCCACCAGCAGAGATCAGGGAGTCCGAGAGACCCAGTACTTC; CDR3 protein: CATSRDQGVRETQYF
V gene: TRBV20-1; clone size: .; D gene: TRBD2; J gene: TRBJ2-7; CDR3 DNA: TGCAGTGGCGAGCGGGAGTACCATGACGAGCAGTACTTC; CDR3 protein: CSGEREYHDEQYF
V gene: TRBV5-1; clone size: .; D gene: .; J gene: TRBJ1-1; CDR3 DNA: TGCGCCAGCAGCTTTCTGGGAGGGGCGTTCGAAGCTTTCTTT; CDR3 protein: CASSFLGGAFEAFF
V gene: TRBV7-9; clone size: few; D gene: .; J gene: TRBJ2-2; CDR3 DNA: TGTGCCAGCAGCCCGTTGCCTGGGAACACCGGGGAGCTGTTTTTT; CDR3 protein: CASSPLPGNTGELFF
V gene: TRBV11-3; clone size: many; D gene: .; J gene: TRBJ2-3; CDR3 DNA: TGTGCCAGCAGCTTAGCCCGGTGGGCCAATAGCACAGATACGCAGTATTTT; CDR3 protein: CASSLARWANSTDTQYF
V gene: TRBV29-1; clone size: few; D gene: TRBD1; J gene: TRBJ2-5; CDR3 DNA: TGCAGCGTTGCGAGACGGACAGGTAACCCGTGGGAGACCCAGTACTTC; CDR3 protein: CSVARRTGNPWETQYF
V gene: TRBV20-1; clone size: .; D gene: .; J gene: TRBJ1-2; CDR3 DNA: TGCAGTGCTAGAGATTGGGGAAACTATGGCTACACCTTC; CDR3 protein: CSARDWGNYGYTF
V gene: TRBV20-1; clone size: .; D gene: TRBD2; J gene: TRBJ2-5; CDR3 DNA: TGCAGTGCTTCTTTACTAGCGACCGAGACCCAGTACTTC; CDR3 protein: CSASLLATETQYF
V gene: TRBV9; clone size: many; D gene: TRBD2; J gene: TRBJ2-1; CDR3 DNA: TGTGCCAGCAGCGTAGCTGGGGGTAGCGGGAGGGCCGCGGGTAATGAGCAGTTCTTC; CDR3 protein: CASSVAGGSGRAAGNEQFF
V gene: TRBV25-1; clone size: few; D gene: .; J gene: TRBJ2-5; CDR3 DNA: TGTGCCAGCAGTGATTTCTCCAGCACCCGGTTGTACTTC; CDR3 protein: CASSDFSSTRLYF
V gene: TRBV11-2; clone size: few; D gene: .; J gene: TRBJ1-4; CDR3 DNA: TGTGCCAGCAGCTTATCCCACCTTGGGGGTGGAAAACTGTTTTTT; CDR3 protein: CASSLSHLGGGKLFF
V gene: TRBV19; clone size: .; D gene: TRBD2; J gene: TRBJ2-1; CDR3 DNA: TGTGCCAGTAGTCTAGCGGGGGTTCCACCCTACAATGAGCAGTTCTTC; CDR3 protein: CASSLAGVPPYNEQFF
V gene: TRBV4-1; clone size: .; D gene: .; J gene: TRBJ2-4; CDR3 DNA: TGCGCCAGCAGCCTAGGCCGAAAGGTTGGGGACATTCAGTACTTC; CDR3 protein: CASSLGRKVGDIQYF
V gene: TRBV7-2; clone size: many; D gene: TRBD1; J gene: TRBJ2-7; CDR3 DNA: TGTGCCAGCAGCTACCGGGACAGGGCAAGCGAGCAGTACTTC; CDR3 protein: CASSYRDRASEQYF
V gene: TRBV7-8; clone size: once; D gene: TRBD2; J gene: TRBJ2-3; CDR3 DNA: TGTGCCAGCCGGAGGTCGGGGGGGAACACAGATACGCAGTATTTT; CDR3 protein: CASRRSGGNTDTQYF
V gene: TRBV5-1; clone size: .; D gene: .; J gene: TRBJ2-1; CDR3 DNA: TGCGCCAGCAGCCAACGCGGTAGAAACAATGAGCAGTTCTTC; CDR3 protein: CASSQRGRNNEQFF
V gene: TRBV11-3; clone size: many; D gene: TRBD2; J gene: TRBJ2-1; CDR3 DNA: TGTGCCAGCAGTTCTAGGGGCGGGAGCTCCTACAATGAGCAGTTCTTC; CDR3 protein: CASSSRGGSSYNEQFF
V gene: TRBV7-2; clone size: .; D gene: .; J gene: TRBJ2-7; CDR3 DNA: TGTGCCAGCAGCCGAAGCCCAGGGGCCTACGAGCAGTACTTC; CDR3 protein: CASSRSPGAYEQYF
V gene: TRBV27; clone size: .; D gene: .; J gene: TRBJ1-1; CDR3 DNA: TGTGCCAGCAGTTTATCGCTCCGGGGGGGTGATGCTTTCTTT; CDR3 protein: CASSLSLRGGDAFF
V gene: TRBV29-1; clone size: many; D gene: TRBD1; J gene: TRBJ2-7; CDR3 DNA: TGCAGCGTTGAAGATTCTGACAGGGACTACGAGCAGTACTTC; CDR3 protein: CSVEDSDRDYEQYF
V gene: TRBV6-1; clone size: .; D gene: .; J gene: TRBJ1-1; CDR3 DNA: TGTGTCAGCATCCCTCCGGGCAGGGTGGGTACTGAAGCTTTCTTT; CDR3 protein: CVSIPPGRVGTEAFF
V gene: TRBV27; clone size: .; D gene: .; J gene: TRBJ1-5; CDR3 DNA: TGTGCCAGCAGACCCAGGACAGCCTATAGCAATCAGCCCCAGCATTTT; CDR3 protein: CASRPRTAYSNQPQHF
V gene: TRBV29-1; clone size: many; D gene: .; J gene: TRBJ2-1; CDR3 DNA: TGCAGCGTTTCAGGGGGAGGGCGGGTTGAGCAGTTCTTC; CDR3 protein: CSVSGGGRVEQFF
V gene: TRBV7-9; clone size: few; D gene: TRBD2; J gene: TRBJ2-2; CDR3 DNA: TGTGCCAGCAGCTCTTACTCCGGGACTAGCGGAACGAACACCGGGGAGCTGTTTTTT; CDR3 protein: CASSSYSGTSGTNTGELFF
V gene: TRBV5-1; clone size: many; D gene: TRBD1; J gene: TRBJ1-1; CDR3 DNA: TGCGCCAGCAGCTTGCTGACAGGGGCACATAACACTGAAGCTTTCTTT; CDR3 protein: CASSLLTGAHNTEAFF
V gene: TRBV28; clone size: many; D gene: .; J gene: TRBJ1-1; CDR3 DNA: TGTGCCAGCAGTCCCATGTCCGGGAGCACTGAAGCTTTCTTT; CDR3 protein: CASSPMSGSTEAFF
V gene: TRBV20-1; clone size: .; D gene: TRBD1; J gene: TRBJ1-2; CDR3 DNA: TGCAGTGCTAATGCCGGGACAGGGAGTAGGAGCTACACCTTC; CDR3 protein: CSANAGTGSRSYTF
V gene: TRBV7-9; clone size: few; D gene: .; J gene: TRBJ2-2; CDR3 DNA: TGTGCCAGCAGCTTAAACTGGAGGGAGCTGTTTTTT; CDR3 protein: CASSLNWRELFF
V gene: TRBV20-1; clone size: many; D gene: .; J gene: TRBJ1-1; CDR3 DNA: TGCAGTGCCGTTTTTGCGGGGCAGGGAACTGAAGCTTTCTTT; CDR3 protein: CSAVFAGQGTEAFF
V gene: TRBV9; clone size: .; D gene: TRBD1; J gene: TRBJ1-3; CDR3 DNA: TGTGCCAGCAGCGACAGGGGCTCCGGAAACACCATATATTTT; CDR3 protein: CASSDRGSGNTIYF
V gene: TRBV5-6; clone size: many; D gene: .; J gene: TRBJ1-1; CDR3 DNA: TGTGCCAGCAGCCTGGTGGGGGGAGGGGGGACTGAAGCTTTCTTT; CDR3 protein: CASSLVGGGGTEAFF
V gene: TRBV20-1; clone size: .; D gene: .; J gene: TRBJ2-7; CDR3 DNA: TGCAGCGGGCGGGGCGATAGGACGTACGAGCAGTACTTC; CDR3 protein: CSGRGDRTYEQYF
V gene: TRBV9; clone size: few; D gene: TRBD1; J gene: TRBJ1-2; CDR3 DNA: TGTGCCAGCAGCGTAGGGACAGGCGATAACTATGGCTACACCTTC; CDR3 protein: CASSVGTGDNYGYTF